The 19 T cell receptor beta chains presented below share a single source sample, sequenced in a study of blood T cell repertoires in COVID-19. Profiling relied on immunoSEQ multiplex PCR, and the TCRdb table lists in-frame clones only, not all of them. The table shows some 250,000 clones, with roughly 80% occurring only once. Source material: peripheral blood. These receptors came from a woman over 75 with acute or convalescent COVID-19.

The chain links TRBV5-1 to TRBJ1-1, with D unclear. V gave up 0 bases and J gave up 4 bases, with 13 bases separating them. This CDR3 spans 15 amino acids. Germline V gene lookup returns CDR1 SGHRS and CDR2 YFSETQ. CDR3 in amino acids: CASSLESPQITEAFF. Here the CDR3 DNA reads TGCGCCAGCAGCTTGGAATCCCCCCAGATCACTGAAGCTTTCTTT.

The chain is built from TRBV5-6 and TRBJ1-6; no reliable D call. Germline CDR1 reads SGHDT; CDR2 reads YYEEEE. There are 17 residues in the CDR3. Deletions cut 0 bases from V and 3 bases from J, with 13 bases between. The CDR3 loop is CASSLGGLQIYNSPLHF. DNA of the CDR3: TGTGCCAGCAGCTTGGGAGGGCTCCAAATCTATAATTCACCCCTCCACTTT.

This clone was counted a single time. The genes are TRBV5-1 and TRBJ1-1, with D possibly being TRBD1 (5 bases). Germline CDR1 SGHRS, CDR2 YFSETQ. The CDR3 has 14 residues. The V end lost 1 base, the J end lost 6 bases, and 13 bases lay between the germline ends. The CDR3 here is CASSLTGMAAEAFF. The CDR3 bases are TGCGCCAGCAGCTTGACAGGTATGGCCGCTGAAGCTTTCTTT.

The chain recombines TRBV2 with TRBJ2-7, with D possibly being TRBD2 (5 bases). CDR3 length: 13 amino acids. V lost 6 bases, J lost 3 bases, and 12 bases lay in between. Germline V gene sequence: CDR1 SNHLY, CDR2 FYNNEI. The CDR3: CASRRTDLYEQYF. The CDR3 region has the DNA TGTGCCAGCAGACGGACTGACCTCTACGAGCAGTACTTC.

The gene calls are TRBV27 and TRBJ2-1, with D possibly matching TRBD1 (6 bases). The germline gives CDR1 MNHEY, CDR2 SMNVEV (reference sequence). The CDR3 is made up of 13 amino acids. V was cut by 2 bases and J by 5 bases, with 7 bases left in between. CDR3 DNA: TGTGCCAGCAGTTTAGGGGACAACAATGAGCAGTTCTTC. It codes for CASSLGDNNEQFF.

The table lists this clone with a few counts. This sequence joins TRBV28 and TRBJ2-5, with 10 nucleotides matching TRBD1. In germline, CDR1 is MDHEN, CDR2 SYDVKM. The CDR3 is made up of 15 amino acids. Unmatched junction bases numbered 4, after V lost 3 bases and J lost 3 bases. CDR3 sequence: CASSLGGTGEETQYF. In DNA, the CDR3 is TGTGCCAGCAGTTTGGGGGGGACAGGGGAAGAGACCCAGTACTTC.

The chain couples TRBV6-5 to TRBJ2-3; D remains unclear. Trimming took 7 bases from V and 0 from J, leaving 5 bases between them. The germline CDR1 and CDR2 sequences are MNHEY and SVGAGI. The CDR3 runs to 12 residues. CDR3 nucleotide sequence: TGTGCCAGCACCTCTAGCACAGATACGCAGTATTTT. Translation gives CASTSSTDTQYF.

The chain is built from TRBV7-8 and TRBJ1-3, with TRBD1 as a possible D gene (5 bases). The germline V gene has CDR1 SGHVS and CDR2 FQNEAQ. CDR3 length equals 13 residues. The V gene lost 2 bases and the J gene lost 4 bases, with 6 bases spanning the gap. The CDR3 DNA reads TGTGCCAGCAGCTTAAGGGGAGGAAACACCATATATTTT. Protein: CASSLRGGNTIYF.

The chain carries TRBV2 and TRBJ1-1; tentatively, D is TRBD1 (5 bases). CDR1 and CDR2 (germline): SNHLY, FYNNEI. V lost 9 bases and J 1 base, leaving 12 bases between the germline ends. This CDR3 contains 13 residues. The CDR3, as DNA: TGTGCCAGTACCCGCAGGGCGAACACTGAAGCTTTCTTT. Protein product: CASTRRANTEAFF.

The chain employs TRBV9 and TRBJ2-5, with 9 nucleotides matching TRBD2. Trimming cost V 4 bases and J 5 bases; bases outside gene matches: 9. Germline-derived CDR1 and CDR2 are SGDLS and YYNGEE. The CDR3 covers 15 residues. CDR3 DNA sequence: TGTGCCAGCAGCCCAAATAGCGGGGGCGGGGAGACCCAGTACTTC. This translates into CASSPNSGGGETQYF.

The CDR3 here is CASSLGGGTGALREFF. CDR3 coding DNA: TGTGCCAGCAGCTTAGGGGGCGGGACAGGAGCCTTAAGGGAGTTCTTC. The chain joins TRBV7-2 to TRBJ2-1, with TRBD1 matching over 8 bases. Trimming removed 1 base from V and 14 bases from J; junction bases left unmatched: 16. The CDR3 spans 16 residues. CDR1 is SGHTA, CDR2 FQGNSA, per germline.

In its sample, this clone was seen a few times. The chain combines TRBV3-1 (or the pseudogene TRBV3-2) with TRBJ1-5; D call uncertain. The V and J ends lost 0 bases and 1 base respectively, with 7 bases between them. The CDR3 covers 15 residues. From germline, CDR1 is LGHDT and CDR2 YNNKEL (reference sequence). CDR3 DNA: TGTGCCAGCAGCCAAGAGGCGGGGAGCAATCAGCCCCAGCATTTT. Translation gives CASSQEAGSNQPQHF.

The chain uses TRBV5-4 and TRBJ1-6; D ambiguous. V gave up 1 base and J gave up 8 bases, with 10 bases separating them. Germline V gives CDR1 SGHNT, CDR2 YYREEE (reference sequence). The CDR3 spans 14 residues. CDR3 sequence: CASSLKVGDSPLHF. The CDR3 DNA is TGTGCCAGCAGCTTGAAAGTGGGAGATTCACCCCTCCACTTT.

This clone was observed a single time. The J gene is TRBJ2-7, the V gene TRBV20-1, with 11 nucleotides matching TRBD1. After removal of 3 bases from V and 1 base from J, the junction contained 2 bases not matched to a gene. Germline V gives CDR1 DFQATT, CDR2 SNEGSKA (reference sequence). This CDR3 spans 14 amino acids. The CDR3 DNA sequence: TGCAGTGCTAGTGGACAGGGGGCTTCCTACGAGCAGTACTTC. Encoded protein: CSASGQGASYEQYF.

The chain combines TRBV5-1 with TRBJ1-5; unclear D gene. This CDR3 region has 13 residues. The V and J ends lost 4 bases and 7 bases respectively, with 12 bases between them. Germline V lookup: CDR1 SGHRS, CDR2 YFSETQ. The CDR3 region has the DNA TGCGCCAGCAGCCCGGATGGGAGCCAGCCCCAGCATTTT. Its protein is CASSPDGSQPQHF.

V and J are TRBV5-1 and TRBJ1-6; the D is unclear. This CDR3 contains 14 residues. The germline gives CDR1 SGHRS, CDR2 YFSETQ. Trimming shortened V by 4 bases and J by 3 bases, and 8 bases separated the two germline ends. The CDR3 spells CASSSGYYNSPLHF. CDR3 bases: TGCGCCAGCAGCAGCGGGTACTATAATTCACCCCTCCACTTT.

This clone came up once. The chain carries TRBV7-3 and TRBJ1-3; 12 nucleotides match TRBD1. The CDR3 is made up of 16 amino acids. Germline V gene sequence: CDR1 SGHTA, CDR2 FQGTGA. V was clipped by 5 bases and J by 3 bases; unmatched bases: 5. In DNA, the CDR3 is TGTGCCAGCAGCCTGGGACAGGGGGCCGGTGGAAACACCATATATTTT. Translated: CASSLGQGAGGNTIYF.

The chain uses TRBV4-1 and TRBJ1-5; 7 nucleotides line up with TRBD1. The germline gives CDR1 MGHRA, CDR2 YSYEKL. Losses at the gene ends were 0 bases for V and 3 bases for J; bases not matched to a gene: 11. The CDR3 length is 18 residues. CDR3 DNA sequence: TGCGCCAGCAGCCAAGAGGGGGGCGGACAGGTTTTCAATCAGCCCCAGCATTTT. Residues: CASSQEGGGQVFNQPQHF.

The chain recombines TRBV4-1 with TRBJ1-5; D is unresolved. Trimming removed 1 base from V and 6 bases from J, with 13 bases in between. Germline CDR1 is MGHRA and CDR2 is YSYEKL. CDR3 length: 15 amino acids. The CDR3 bases are TGCGCCAGCAGCCAAGGTGCCGAGCCTGGTCAGCCCCAGCATTTT. Translating it yields CASSQGAEPGQPQHF.